The T cell receptor (beta chain) under discussion was sequenced for a study of regulatory T cells in long-lasting Graves disease. Findings of the study overall: The TCR repertoire of persistent Graves' patients was less diverse than that of newly diagnosed ones. More public clonotypes were shared by persistent patients (about 3,000) than by new patients (roughly 930).

Time point in this sample: newly diagnosed GD, antithyroid drugs for less than 3 months. There was RNA extracted from PBMCs, and the TCR library was made from it. Building the TCR beta libraries relied on iRepertoire HTBI primers, and CDR3 regions underwent Arm-PCR. Via MiXCR, TCRdb re-called the multiplex PCR reads, giving one row per CDR3 protein. The sample consists of more than 400,000 distinct CDR3 sequences, about a sixth of them appearing once. As to this clonotype: The target antigen is unknown.

Another study also made use of these data, one on T cells in Graves' hyperthyroidism and ophthalmopathy. Turning to that study: The HTBI set primed first-round TCR CDR3 RT-PCR.

The receptor was isolated from a woman aged 30 to 39 with Graves disease. The specimen comprised peripheral blood mononuclear cells (PBMCs), sampled at new diagnosis, from a patient treated with antithyroid drugs.

The CDR3 here is CASRQGDTQYF. The CDR3 DNA reads as TGTGCCAGCAGACAGGGAGATACGCAGTATTTT. The V gene is TRBV11-2, the J gene TRBJ2-3, with D possibly TRBD1 on 6 matching bases. V was shortened by 6 bases and J by 5 bases, with 6 bases between the two germline ends. Germline loops: CDR1 SGHAT, CDR2 FQNNGV. The length of the CDR3 is 11 residues.